The source of this T cell receptor beta chain is a study of T cells expressing NK-cell markers. Study-level information: Researchers got TCR beta repertoires out of sorted CD3+CD56+NKG2C+, CD3+CD56+NKG2C- and CD3+CD56-NKG2C+ T cells.

No DNA is given; TCRdb re-called the 5' RACE reads and lists each CDR3 protein once. The sample totals a few hundred thousand distinct CDR3 sequences. The receptor's source is a man aged 18 to 69 in good health. Source material: blood T cells: a sorted CD56 or NKG2C T cell subset, CD4+ or CD8+ T cells, or bulk PBMC T cells (not recorded which).

CDR3: CASSYTGASGEKLFF. The V call is TRBV2, the J call TRBJ1-4; TCRdb designates TRBD1, a call that cannot be tested without DNA. Germline V gives CDR1 SNHLY, CDR2 FYNNEI. CDR3 length equals 15 residues.